Shown below are 29 T cell receptor beta chains from a single sample sequenced in a study of T cells in tuberculosis. Time point noted: new active TB diagnosis, blood taken before or within 7 days of starting treatment. The method was immunoSEQ multiplex PCR; TCRdb's version includes in-frame clones alone and lacks a portion of them. There are roughly 34,000 clones in the sample; 70% to 90% occur only once, and about 5.2% lies in the top ten. Here the sequenced sample was PBMCs, taken at tuberculosis diagnosis. These receptor sequences come from an adult with tuberculosis.

This chain joins TRBV30 and TRBJ2-1; D is uncertain. The CDR3 runs to 10 residues. Deletions cut 5 bases from V and 5 bases from J, with 4 bases between. CDR1 and CDR2 (germline): GTSNPN, SVGIG (reference sequence). In nucleotides, the CDR3 is TGTGCCTGGGGCCACAATGAGCAGTTCTTC. Its protein is CAWGHNEQFF.

The chain couples TRBV2 to TRBJ2-7, with D perhaps matching TRBD2 (7 bases). V was trimmed by 3 bases and J by 5 bases, leaving 17 bases between them. The CDR3 has 15 residues. The germline V gene encodes CDR1 SNHLY and CDR2 FYNNEI. As DNA, the CDR3 is TGTGCCAGCAGTGACCGGGGGGCGAACACGGACGAGCAGTACTTC. It yields the protein CASSDRGANTDEQYF.

V is TRBV6-5 and J is TRBJ2-1; TRBD2 aligns across 9 bases. Trimming took 7 bases from V and 8 from J; bases not matched to a gene: 12. Looked up from germline, CDR1 is MNHEY and CDR2 is SVGAGI. CDR3 size: 15 residues. CDR3 DNA sequence: TGTGCCAGCAACGCGGGTAGCGGGGGTTGGGATGAGCAGTTCTTC. This codes for CASNAGSGGWDEQFF.

The chain recombines TRBV7-2 with TRBJ2-7; no reliable D call. From germline, CDR1 is SGHTA and CDR2 FQGNSA. The V end lost 1 base, the J end lost 1 base, and 11 bases lay between the germline ends. CDR3 length equals 15 residues. The CDR3 is CASSLVSAASYEQYF. The CDR3 region has the DNA TGTGCCAGCAGCTTAGTAAGCGCTGCATCCTACGAGCAGTACTTC.

V gene TRBV6-5 combines with J gene TRBJ2-7; 7 nucleotides align to TRBD1. V shed 3 bases, J shed 5 bases, and the junction held 7 bases outside the gene matches. CDR3 length: 14 residues. Germline CDR1 and CDR2: MNHEY and SVGAGI. The CDR3 DNA sequence: TGTGCCAGCAGTTATCCAGGACAGGTCAACGAGCAGTACTTC. This gives the protein CASSYPGQVNEQYF.

J is TRBJ2-3 and V is TRBV28; 9 nucleotides align to TRBD2. V dropped 7 bases and J dropped 1; count of bases not matched to a gene: 3. CDR1 and CDR2 from the germline V gene are MDHEN and SYDVKM. CDR3 size: 14 residues. The CDR3: CASIPSGGTDTQYF. As DNA, the CDR3 is TGTGCCAGCATCCCTAGCGGGGGCACAGATACGCAGTATTTT.

The J gene is TRBJ1-1, the V gene TRBV10-3; D is unclear. Trimming took off 8 bases at V and 1 base at J, with 5 bases between the two ends. The length of the CDR3 is 11 residues. Germline-derived CDR1 and CDR2 are ENHRY and SYGVKD. CDR3 loop: CAIGGNTEAFF. The CDR3 region has the DNA TGTGCCATCGGCGGGAACACTGAAGCTTTCTTT.

This sequence joins TRBV6-5 and TRBJ1-1; weak D call: TRBD1 (5 bases). Germline CDR1 MNHEY, CDR2 SVGAGI. The length of the CDR3 is 14 residues. The V and J ends lost 4 bases and 0 bases respectively, with 9 bases between them. The CDR3 bases are TGTGCCAGCAGTTTCGACAGAATGAACACTGAAGCTTTCTTT. It translates to CASSFDRMNTEAFF.

The J gene is TRBJ1-3, the V gene TRBV4-3; D unclear. The germline V and J ends were trimmed by 0 bases and 2 bases, with 11 bases remaining between them. Germline V CDR1 and CDR2: LGHNA, YSLEER. This CDR3 comprises 16 residues. CDR3 amino acids: CASSQDRRYAGNTIYF. In DNA, the CDR3 is TGCGCCAGCAGCCAAGACCGGCGGTACGCTGGAAACACCATATATTTT.

The chain employs TRBV19 and TRBJ1-2, with D unclear. The germline gives CDR1 LNHDA, CDR2 SQIVND (reference sequence). V lost 6 bases and J 7 bases, leaving 15 bases between the germline ends. The CDR3 runs to 13 residues. The CDR3 sequence is CASSERGKAGYTF. The CDR3 DNA sequence: TGTGCCAGTAGCGAGCGAGGGAAAGCTGGCTACACCTTC. The variable domain in full, with the rest retrieved from reference TRBV19 and TRBJ1-2, is DGGITQSPKYLFRKEGQNVTLSCEQNLNHDAMYWYRQDPGQGLRLIYYSQIVNDFQKGDIAEGYSVSREKKESFPLTVTSAQKNPTAFYLCASSERGKAGYTFGSGTRLTVV.

This chain uses TRBV30 with TRBJ2-7; possibly TRBD2 for D (7 bases). CDR3 length: 15 residues. V was shortened by 1 base and J by 2 bases, with 15 bases between the two germline ends. Germline-derived CDR1 and CDR2 are GTSNPN and SVGIG (reference sequence). CDR3 sequence: CAWSGGGGGTYEQYF. The CDR3 DNA is TGTGCCTGGAGTGGCGGGGGCGGGGGAACCTACGAGCAGTACTTC.

The chain combines TRBV28 with TRBJ1-1; possible D gene TRBD1, 6 bases. The V end was cut by 4 bases, the J end by 2 bases, with 11 bases between. In germline, CDR1 is MDHEN, CDR2 SYDVKM. CDR3 length equals 14 residues. The CDR3 here is CASSSRGYNTEAFF. For the CDR3, the DNA is TGTGCCAGCAGTTCCAGGGGTTACAACACTGAAGCTTTCTTT.

This clone is medium-sized within its sample. The genes are TRBV4-3 and TRBJ1-4; 7 bases agree with TRBD1. Losses at the gene ends were 6 bases for V and 4 bases for J; bases not matched to a gene: 8. The CDR3 contains 15 residues. From germline, CDR1 is LGHNA and CDR2 YSLEER. CDR3 sequence reads: CASSSEGAINEKLFF. CDR3 in DNA: TGCGCCAGCAGTTCCGAGGGGGCGATTAATGAAAAACTGTTTTTT.

The chain links TRBV30 to TRBJ2-7, with 8 bases identical to TRBD1. Losses at the gene ends were 1 base for V and 2 bases for J; bases not matched to a gene: 4. CDR1 and CDR2 from the germline V gene are GTSNPN and SVGIG (reference sequence). The CDR3 spans 14 residues. CDR3 in amino acids: CAWSAGQAPYEQYF. CDR3 in DNA: TGTGCCTGGAGTGCGGGACAGGCCCCCTACGAGCAGTACTTC.

This rearrangement joins TRBV4-3 to TRBJ2-1; no clear D. CDR1 and CDR2 (germline): LGHNA, YSLEER. Trimming shortened V by 0 bases and J by 4 bases, and 13 bases separated the two germline ends. The CDR3 sequence is 16 residues long. CDR3 region: CASSQESNPIYNEQFF. CDR3 DNA sequence: TGCGCCAGCAGCCAAGAATCTAACCCGATTTACAATGAGCAGTTCTTC.

This sequence joins TRBV10-3 and TRBJ1-1, with 8 positions matching TRBD1. Looked up from germline, CDR1 is ENHRY and CDR2 is SYGVKD. The CDR3 is 15 residues long. The ends lost 11 bases at V and 3 bases at J; junction bases unmatched: 14. Here the CDR3 reads CAFTELTGQDTEAFF. The CDR3, as DNA: TGTGCCTTTACCGAGTTGACGGGACAGGACACTGAAGCTTTCTTT.

This clone was observed a single time. CDR3 in amino acids: CASSYRDKHEKLFF. CDR3 DNA sequence: TGTGCCAGCAGTTACCGAGACAAACACGAAAAACTGTTTTTT. The chain combines TRBV6-6 with TRBJ1-4; D unresolved. The CDR3 consists of 14 residues. V was shortened by 2 bases and J by 8 bases, with 12 bases between the two germline ends. From germline, CDR1 is MNHNY and CDR2 SVGAGI (reference sequence).

V gene TRBV2 combines with J gene TRBJ1-1; the match to TRBD1 covers 8 bases. Unmatched junction bases numbered 5, after V lost 10 bases and J lost 1 base. The CDR3 covers 13 residues. Germline V gene sequence: CDR1 SNHLY, CDR2 FYNNEI. The CDR3 is CATQGVGNTEAFF. CDR3 in DNA: TGTGCCACACAGGGGGTTGGGAACACTGAAGCTTTCTTT.

This chain uses TRBV5-5 with TRBJ2-7, with TRBD2 matching 7 bases. CDR1 SGHKS and CDR2 YYEKEE come from the germline V gene (reference sequence). V dropped 4 bases and J dropped 1; count of bases not matched to a gene: 5. The length of the CDR3 is 14 residues. The CDR3 nucleotides read TGTGCCAGCAGCGGACCGGGACTATCCTACGAGCAGTACTTC. Its protein product is CASSGPGLSYEQYF.

CDR3 in amino acids: CASSLDSQETQYF. DNA for the CDR3: TGTGCCAGCAGCTTAGACTCCCAAGAGACCCAGTACTTC. The chain employs TRBV7-8 and TRBJ2-5; D is uncertain. From germline, CDR1 is SGHVS and CDR2 FQNEAQ. V lost 1 base and J 1 base, leaving 4 bases between the germline ends. This CDR3 is built from 13 residues.

V gene TRBV28 combines with J gene TRBJ2-5; 9 nucleotides agree with TRBD1. The junction had 5 bases not matched to a gene; V was cut back by 10 bases and J by 2 bases. The CDR3 runs 13 residues. CDR1 is MDHEN, CDR2 SYDVKM, per germline. CDR3 amino acids: CATEGTGQETQYF. The CDR3 DNA reads TGTGCCACCGAGGGGACAGGGCAAGAGACCCAGTACTTC.

J is TRBJ1-4 and V is TRBV11-2; 8 bases agree with TRBD1. Germline V gives CDR1 SGHAT, CDR2 FQNNGV. Trimming took 3 bases from V and 4 from J; bases not matched to a gene: 4. The CDR3 runs to 15 residues. The CDR3 DNA follows: TGTGCCAGCAGCTTTGGGACAGGAATTAATGAAAAACTGTTTTTT. Translating gives CASSFGTGINEKLFF.

The V call is TRBV6-6, the J call TRBJ2-5; TRBD1 matches at 7 bases. After removal of 2 bases from V and 5 bases from J, the junction contained 8 bases not matched to a gene. In germline, CDR1 is MNHNY, CDR2 SVGAGI (reference sequence). This CDR3 is 15 amino acids long. In DNA form, the CDR3 reads TGTGCCAGCAGTTACGGCAGGGGGAGACAGGAGACCCAGTACTTC. It translates to CASSYGRGRQETQYF.

The chain recombines TRBV7-2 with TRBJ2-1; 12 bases match TRBD2. Per the germline V gene, CDR1 is SGHTA and CDR2 is FQGNSA. Trimming at V came to 3 bases and at J to 9 bases, leaving 6 bases not matched to a gene. The length of the CDR3 is 15 residues. CDR3: CASSLRLAGVVEQFF. CDR3 coding DNA: TGTGCCAGCAGCTTGAGACTAGCGGGGGTGGTTGAGCAGTTCTTC.

J is TRBJ2-7 and V is TRBV28; TRBD2 might be the D (5 bases). CDR1 is MDHEN, CDR2 SYDVKM, per germline. The V end lost 7 bases, the J end lost 6 bases, and 16 bases lay between the germline ends. The CDR3 extends over 13 amino acids. In DNA, the CDR3 is TGTGCCAGCACTACGGAGGCCCCCCTCGAGCAGTACTTC. Its protein product is CASTTEAPLEQYF.

The chain combines TRBV5-6 with TRBJ2-2; possibly TRBD2 for D (6 bases). V was trimmed by 3 bases and J by 6 bases, leaving 12 bases between them. CDR1 and CDR2 (germline): SGHDT, YYEEEE. This CDR3 is 14 amino acids long. The DNA of the CDR3 is TGTGCCAGCAGCTCGACTAGGGTGGCCGGGGAGCTGTTTTTT. It is translated as CASSSTRVAGELFF.

This chain links TRBV7-9 with TRBJ1-1; D gene ambiguous. The CDR3 extends over 14 amino acids. Germline CDR1 and CDR2: SEHNR and FQNEAQ (reference sequence). V gave up 1 base and J gave up 1 base, with 7 bases separating them. The CDR3 coding sequence is TGTGCCAGCAGCTTAGGTGCAGGGAACACTGAAGCTTTCTTT. As protein: CASSLGAGNTEAFF.

V usage is TRBV4-1 and J usage is TRBJ1-6, with TRBD1 as a possible D gene (5 bases). V gave up 4 bases and J gave up 5 bases, with 9 bases separating them. The CDR3 is made up of 14 amino acids. Germline values: CDR1 MGHRA, CDR2 YSYEKL. The chain's CDR3 is CASSRGRNNSPLHF. CDR3 nucleotides: TGCGCCAGCAGCCGGGGGAGGAATAATTCACCCCTCCACTTT.

The chain employs TRBV6-4 and TRBJ1-5; 7 bases are a match to TRBD1. The CDR3 runs 14 residues. Germline values: CDR1 MRHNA, CDR2 SNTAGT. V was clipped by 7 bases and J by 5 bases; unmatched bases: 8. CDR3 nucleotides: TGTGCCAGCACTATGAGGGACAGTCATCAGCCCCAGCATTTT. Translating it yields CASTMRDSHQPQHF.